This TCR beta chain was documented in a study of blood T cell repertoires in COVID-19. V lost 4 bases to trimming and J lost 4 bases; unmatched junction nucleotides: 6. Germline V gives CDR1 SQVTM, CDR2 ANQGSEA. This CDR3 spans 13 amino acids. Measured with immunoSEQ multiplex PCR; TCRdb has only the in-frame clones, and not every one. The table shows under 500,000 clones, with roughly 87% occurring only once. The chain has TRBV29-1 and TRBJ2-7; 8 bases agree with TRBD2. Sequencing was carried out using PBMCs or T cells enriched from blood (not recorded which). This receptor was identified in a woman aged 18-29 years with acute COVID-19. The CDR3 is CSVAGTSSYEQYF. In DNA form, the CDR3 reads TGCAGCGTTGCCGGGACTAGTTCTTACGAGCAGTACTTC.